This record covers a single T cell receptor beta chain. The target antigen is unknown. This sample was taken from a study of cytomegalovirus exposure and HLA in healthy donors. Study-wide results and limits: An analysis was carried out later, and it reportedly showed fewer N-insertions in an Asian-associated ancestry cluster than the approximately 610-donor mean. A few of the chains that were CMV-associated were confirmed in vitro to be specific for CMV antigens.

Germline CDR1 ENHRY, CDR2 SYGVKD. V lost 2 bases and J lost 8; bases outside the gene matches: 0. This CDR3 is built from 13 residues. The PCR contained 60 Vbeta and 13 Jbeta primers. TCRdb keeps only in-frame clones here, not all; method: immunoSEQ multiplex PCR. The profile covers fewer than 150,000 clones, with 65% to 70% appearing a single time and about 1.5% taken by the ten largest. The rearrangement links TRBV10-3 to TRBJ2-1, with TRBD2 matching over 10 bases. The sequence derives from a human donor in good health. The sequenced sample was PBMCs. The CDR3: CAISEGLADEQFF. In DNA form, the CDR3 reads TGTGCCATCAGTGAGGGACTAGCGGATGAGCAGTTCTTC.